This TCR beta chain was sequenced during a study of shared clonotypes between healthy human individuals (dated by TCRdb to about 2020). Looking at the study overall: Two women and a few men aged 18 to 49 years were included in the cohort. For each donor, CD4 naive and CD4 memory were each given three plates, CD8 naive was given two plates, and CD8 memory was given one plate. The study deeply sequenced blood TCR repertoires of several healthy adults to estimate repertoire size and the extent of clonotype sharing between individuals. Libraries were prepared and TCR repertoires were sequenced by different laboratories using diverse techniques, in order to increase sequencing depth and limit assay-specific biases. Each donor's leukapheresis produced roughly between roughly 0.85 and 9.5 billion PBMCs.

TCR CDR3 regions were amplified from genomic DNA by multiplex PCR using the deep immunoSEQ assay. For each cell subset, the extracted genomic DNA was distributed evenly across all wells of several immunoSEQ 96-well plates, and each plate served as one replicate. For sorted subsets, around 0.2 ug of genomic DNA, equivalent to tens of thousands of T cell genomes, went into each replicate PCR. Purified libraries were measured with a Qubit 3.0 fluorometer, size-checked on a Bioanalyzer 2100, and measured again with the KAPA Library Quantification kit. A separate single-read 150-cycle Illumina NextSeq 550 flow cell was used to sequence each immunoSEQ 96-well plate. Turning to the authors' computational methods: Because the immunoSEQ output held only junctional sequences and lacked quality scores, the filtering could not match the filtering applied to full-length reads. Sequences were annotated with PyIR, a Python wrapper for IgBLAST v1.9, and V/J genes and CDR3 were assigned using IMGT germline references. Reads were filtered out if the reads had weak V/J assignments (E-value above 1e-6), no CDR3, stop codons, out-of-frame junctions, or ambiguous translated residues. V3J clonotypes were defined as sequences sharing an identical inferred V gene, J gene, and CDR3 amino acid sequence. Percentage overlap between repertoires was computed as shared unique clonotypes divided by the size of the smaller repertoire. Richness of each repertoire was evaluated using RTK rarefaction, the Chao1 estimator, and Recon v2.1 estimates of unobserved clonotypes. Generation probabilities for all TCRbeta clonotypes obtained by the gDNA method from a few donors were computed using OLGA. In TCRdb, the immuneACCESS table is reduced to in-frame sequences with V and J assigned. These tables do not hold every clone; where another copy was compared, an unresolved V gene accounts for under half, and the others remain unexplained. V and J calls and clone size are as listed in that table; D and trimming were resolved from the DNA. Within this sample are fewer than 850,000 clones, with approximately 97% of them counted one time only. The ten largest clones represent less than 0.25% of the sample.

Note on this clone: No cognate antigen has been identified for it. No base qualities exist here, and no much larger clone lies one base off it.

The CDR3 contains 14 residues, cysteine and phenylalanine counted. The read is trimmed to its CDR3 DNA, 42 bases read in frame from base 1. The germline V gene provides CDR1 SGHAT and CDR2 FQNNGV. V drops 5 bases and J drops 12 bases, leaving 20 bases in between. CD8 naive samples were CD45RO-negative cells positively selected for CCR7, giving a CD45RA+CCR7+ population that excluded TemRA cells. Donors were healthy HIV-negative adults with no recently reported acute infections or vaccinations. Every donor was a Caucasian adult residing in Nashville, Tennessee, USA. Blood was collected by leukapheresis, and PBMCs were isolated by Ficoll-Histopaque density gradient centrifugation and then cryopreserved in liquid nitrogen vapor phase. Analytical flow cytometry was used to check the purity and quantity of each magnetically sorted T cell population. Genomic DNA was isolated from every sorted fraction and measured by UV absorbance on a Nanodrop 2000c.

Points the paper makes about the study in general: Pairwise subsampling led to the expectation that sequencing depth would affect the degree of clonotype sharing among donors. Higher generation probabilities were observed for clonotypes shared by all four sorted-subset donors than for non-shared clonotypes. Sampling was restricted to blood, and TCR repertoires in tissue are likely to differ from TCR repertoires in blood. Sharing across a handful of donors was observed for approximately 4.6% of naive CD4, 3.5% of naive CD8, 2% to 2.5% of memory CD4, and around 0.42% of memory CD8 clonotypes. Rarefaction of sorted-subset datasets indicated incomplete sequencing despite the large sequencing depth. Because the study included only a small number of donors, the genetic and exposure-history diversity represented was limited. Naive subsets generally had larger estimated clonotype richness than memory subsets did.

Sequenced input: naive CD8+ T cells sorted from blood. The cell subset or site label for this specimen denotes: CD45RA+CCR7+. The chain is encoded by TRBV11-2 joined to TRBJ2-1; the D gene remains uncertain. The sequence derives from a man between 25 and 39 years old in good health. The DNA is TGTGCCAGCAGCCCAGATGGATTAGGGCCGGGGCAGTTCTTC. Translation gives CASSPDGLGPGQFF. With all but the CDR3 taken from the reference TRBV11-2 and TRBJ2-1 genes, the full variable domain is: EAGVAQSPRYKIIEKRQSVAFWCNPISGHATLYWYQQILGQGPKLLIQFQNNGVVDDSQLPKDRFSAERLKGVDSTLKIQPAKLEDSAVYLCASSPDGLGPGQFFGPGTRLTVL.